One sample yielded the 2 T cell receptor beta chains listed below, sequenced in a study of T-cell memory formation after mild COVID-19 (dated by TCRdb to the early 2020s). Library preparation used 5' RACE. Data came from an Illumina NovaSeq 6000. TCRdb passed the public sequencing reads through fastp at Q25 and MiXCR, retaining productive beta sequences. A single entry per CDR3 protein holds the most common genes and DNA from its merged rows. The sample table lists roughly 260,000 distinct CDR3 sequences, 15% to 20% of them with a count of one. The ten most abundant clones make up approximately 3.5% of the sample. Sequencing was performed on PBMCs or a T cell subset sorted from them (not recorded which). The receptors were gathered from a man aged 18 to 29 who had mild COVID-19 (a few samples of this study predate the infection). The sample titles of this study are shuffled in the database, so cell type and time point are left out; the donor was told from shared clones.

This clonotype was recorded at least ten times. CDR3 nucleotide sequence: TGCGCCAGCAGCCCCACTCCGAATTGGCGGGGGGGCCTGTTCTTC. This translates into CASSPTPNWRGGLFF. The V and J genes are TRBV5-1 and TRBJ2-1; 9 bases align to TRBD2. The V segment lost 4 bases and the J segment 15 bases; nucleotides outside the gene matches: 17. Germline CDR1 and CDR2: SGHRS and YFSETQ. This CDR3 contains 15 residues.

The chain uses TRBV18 and TRBJ2-5; no clear D. V gave up 2 bases and J gave up 5 bases, with 12 bases separating them. This CDR3 contains 14 residues. Germline lookup yields CDR1 KGHSH and CDR2 LQKENI. CDR3 DNA: TGTGCCAGCTCACCAGTAGTTGCGATGGAGACCCAGTACTTC. The encoded protein is CASSPVVAMETQYF.